This entry features one T cell receptor (beta chain) sequence. Its antigen is unidentified. The CDR3 consists of 12 residues. Deletions cut 0 bases from V and 11 bases from J, with 10 bases between. Germline CDR1 reads MNHEY; CDR2 reads SVGAGI. Prepared TCR beta cDNA libraries contained unique molecular identifiers. When roughly 0.9 to 10 million T cells were used, they gave a few hundred thousand cDNA molecules. TCRdb recomputed calls from the PCR reads with MiXCR, one row per CDR3 protein. The sample carries 430,000 or so distinct CDR3 sequences, 39% recorded once. The sample is drawn from a study of post-analysis software for immune sequencing data. Study information: Relapsing-remitting, secondary progressive and progressive-relapsing multiple sclerosis were all included among the disease courses.

Study-level findings and limits: Compared against controls, patients with multiple sclerosis displayed significantly lower normalized Chao1 diversity. Higher frequency in patients than in controls was seen for about five TRBV segments, with TRBV5-6, TRBV5-1 and TRBV20-1 among them. Batch-matched samples strongly co-clustered by F measure.

The chain uses TRBV6-5 and TRBJ2-5; tentatively, D is TRBD1 or TRBD2 (5 bases each). Sequencing used blood. The clonotype originates from a girl under 10 years old with multiple sclerosis. The CDR3 DNA is TGTGCCAGCAGTTACTCGAAAGGGGAGCAGTACTTC. It specifies CASSYSKGEQYF.